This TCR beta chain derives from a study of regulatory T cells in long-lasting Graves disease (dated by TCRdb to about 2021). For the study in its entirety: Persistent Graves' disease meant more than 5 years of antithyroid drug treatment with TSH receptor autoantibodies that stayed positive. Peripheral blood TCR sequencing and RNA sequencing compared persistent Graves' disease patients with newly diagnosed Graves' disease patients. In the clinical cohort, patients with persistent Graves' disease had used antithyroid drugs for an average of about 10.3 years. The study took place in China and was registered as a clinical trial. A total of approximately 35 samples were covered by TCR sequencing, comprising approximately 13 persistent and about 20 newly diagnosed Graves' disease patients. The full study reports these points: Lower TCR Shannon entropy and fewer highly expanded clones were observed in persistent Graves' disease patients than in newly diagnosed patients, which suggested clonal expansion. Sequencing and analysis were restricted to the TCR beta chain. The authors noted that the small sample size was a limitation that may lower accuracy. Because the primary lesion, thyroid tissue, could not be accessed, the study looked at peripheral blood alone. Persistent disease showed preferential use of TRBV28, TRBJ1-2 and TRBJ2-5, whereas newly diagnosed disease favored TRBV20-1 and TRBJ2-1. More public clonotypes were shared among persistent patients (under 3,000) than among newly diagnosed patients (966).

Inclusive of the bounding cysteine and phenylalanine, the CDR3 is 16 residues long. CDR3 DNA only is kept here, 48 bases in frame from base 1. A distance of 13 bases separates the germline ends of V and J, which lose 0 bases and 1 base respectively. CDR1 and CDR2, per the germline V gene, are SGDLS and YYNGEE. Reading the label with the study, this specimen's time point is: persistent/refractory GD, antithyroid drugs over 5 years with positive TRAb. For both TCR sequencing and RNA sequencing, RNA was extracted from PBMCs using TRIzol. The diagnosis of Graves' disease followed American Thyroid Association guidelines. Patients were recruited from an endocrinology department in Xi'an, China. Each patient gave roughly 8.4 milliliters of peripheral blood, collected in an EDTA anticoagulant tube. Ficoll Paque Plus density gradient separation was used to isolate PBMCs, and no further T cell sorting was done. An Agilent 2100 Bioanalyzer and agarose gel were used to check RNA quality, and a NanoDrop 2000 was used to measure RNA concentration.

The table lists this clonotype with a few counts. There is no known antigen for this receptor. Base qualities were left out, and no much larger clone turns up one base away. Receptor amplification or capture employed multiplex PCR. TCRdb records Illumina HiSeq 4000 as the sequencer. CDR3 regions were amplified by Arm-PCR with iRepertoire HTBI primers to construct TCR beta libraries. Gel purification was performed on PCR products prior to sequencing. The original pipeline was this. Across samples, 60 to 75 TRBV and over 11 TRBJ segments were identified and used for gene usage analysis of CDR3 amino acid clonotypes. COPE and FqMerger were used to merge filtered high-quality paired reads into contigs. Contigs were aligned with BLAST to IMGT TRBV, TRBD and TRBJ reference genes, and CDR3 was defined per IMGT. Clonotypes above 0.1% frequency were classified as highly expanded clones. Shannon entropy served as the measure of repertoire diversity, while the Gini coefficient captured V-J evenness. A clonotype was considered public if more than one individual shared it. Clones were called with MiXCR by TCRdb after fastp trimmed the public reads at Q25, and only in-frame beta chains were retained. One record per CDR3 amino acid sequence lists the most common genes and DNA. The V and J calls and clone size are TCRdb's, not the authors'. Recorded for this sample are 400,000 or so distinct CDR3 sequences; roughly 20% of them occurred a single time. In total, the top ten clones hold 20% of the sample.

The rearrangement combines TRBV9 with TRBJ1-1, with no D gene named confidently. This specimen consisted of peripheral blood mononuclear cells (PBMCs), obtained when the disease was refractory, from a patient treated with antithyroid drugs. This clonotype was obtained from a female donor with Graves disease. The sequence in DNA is TGTGCCAGCAGCGTAGGTCTGGGCCAGGAGAACACTGAAGCTTTCTTT. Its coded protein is CASSVGLGQENTEAFF. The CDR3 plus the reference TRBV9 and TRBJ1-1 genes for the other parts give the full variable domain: DSGVTQTPKHLITATGQRVTLRCSPRSGDLSVYWYQQSLDQGLQFLIQYYNGEERAKGNILERFSAQQFPDLHSELNLSSLELGDSALYFCASSVGLGQENTEAFFGQGTRLTVV.